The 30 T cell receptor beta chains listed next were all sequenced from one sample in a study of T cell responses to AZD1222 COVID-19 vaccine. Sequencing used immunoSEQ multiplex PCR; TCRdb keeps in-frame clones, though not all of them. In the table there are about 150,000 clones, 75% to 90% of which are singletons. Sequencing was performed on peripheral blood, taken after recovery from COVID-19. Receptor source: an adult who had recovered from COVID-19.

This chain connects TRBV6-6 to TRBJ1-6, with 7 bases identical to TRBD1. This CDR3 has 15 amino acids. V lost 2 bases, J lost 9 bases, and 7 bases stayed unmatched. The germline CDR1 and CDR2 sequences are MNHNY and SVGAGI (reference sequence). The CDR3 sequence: CASSYDRTGVSPLHF. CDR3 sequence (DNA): TGTGCCAGCAGTTACGACAGGACAGGCGTTTCACCCCTCCACTTT.

CDR3 coding DNA: TGCGCCAGCAGCCAGGAGGGTGGCAGGGGGATCTATGGCTACACCTTC. Translation gives CASSQEGGRGIYGYTF. The V and J genes are TRBV4-3 and TRBJ1-2; 7 positions match TRBD1. The CDR3 consists of 16 residues. After removal of 3 bases from V and 4 bases from J, the junction contained 11 bases not matched to a gene. The germline V gene encodes CDR1 LGHNA and CDR2 YSLEER.

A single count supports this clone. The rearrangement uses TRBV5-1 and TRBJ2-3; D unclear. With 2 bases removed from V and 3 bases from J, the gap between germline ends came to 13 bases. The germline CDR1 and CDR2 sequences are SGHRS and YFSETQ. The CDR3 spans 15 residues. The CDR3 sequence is CASSFGFWGTDTQYF. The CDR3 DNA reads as TGCGCCAGCAGCTTCGGTTTTTGGGGTACAGATACGCAGTATTTT.

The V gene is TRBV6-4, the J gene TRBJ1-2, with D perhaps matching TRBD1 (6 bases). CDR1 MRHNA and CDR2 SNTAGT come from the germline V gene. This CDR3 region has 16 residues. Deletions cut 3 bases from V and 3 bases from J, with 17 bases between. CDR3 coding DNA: TGTGCCAGCAGTGAGAGAAGAACGGGGGGCCACTATGGCTACACCTTC. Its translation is CASSERRTGGHYGYTF.

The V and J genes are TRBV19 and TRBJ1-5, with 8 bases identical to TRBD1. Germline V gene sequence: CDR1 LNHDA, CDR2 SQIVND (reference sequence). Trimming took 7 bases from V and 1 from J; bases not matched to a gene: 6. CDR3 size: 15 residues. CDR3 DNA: TGTGCCAGTACCCATGACAGGGGAAGCAATCAGCCCCAGCATTTT. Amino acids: CASTHDRGSNQPQHF.

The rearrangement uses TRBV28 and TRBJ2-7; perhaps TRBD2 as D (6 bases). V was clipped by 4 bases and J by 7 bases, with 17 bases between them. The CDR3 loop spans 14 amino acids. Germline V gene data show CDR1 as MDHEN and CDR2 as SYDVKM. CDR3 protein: CASSSGTPTREQYF. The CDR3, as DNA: TGTGCCAGCAGTTCCGGGACTCCGACGAGGGAGCAGTACTTC.

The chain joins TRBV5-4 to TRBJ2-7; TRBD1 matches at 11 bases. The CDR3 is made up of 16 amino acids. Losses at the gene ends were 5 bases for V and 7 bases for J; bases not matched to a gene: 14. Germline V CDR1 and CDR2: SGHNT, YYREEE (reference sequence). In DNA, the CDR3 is TGTGCCAGCAGTACTACCGGGACAGGGGGTTTGGGGGAGCAGTACTTC. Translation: CASSTTGTGGLGEQYF.

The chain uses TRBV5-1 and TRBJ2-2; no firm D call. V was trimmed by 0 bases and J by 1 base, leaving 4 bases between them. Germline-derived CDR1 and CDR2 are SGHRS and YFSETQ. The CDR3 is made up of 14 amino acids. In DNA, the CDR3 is TGCGCCAGCAGCTTGGTCCAGAACACCGGGGAGCTGTTTTTT. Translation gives CASSLVQNTGELFF.

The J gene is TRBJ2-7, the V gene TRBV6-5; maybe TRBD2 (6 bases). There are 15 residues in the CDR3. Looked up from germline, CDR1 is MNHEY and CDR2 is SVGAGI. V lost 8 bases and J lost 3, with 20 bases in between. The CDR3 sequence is CASCARVGGDYEQYF. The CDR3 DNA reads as TGTGCCAGCTGCGCGAGGGTGGGGGGAGACTACGAGCAGTACTTC.

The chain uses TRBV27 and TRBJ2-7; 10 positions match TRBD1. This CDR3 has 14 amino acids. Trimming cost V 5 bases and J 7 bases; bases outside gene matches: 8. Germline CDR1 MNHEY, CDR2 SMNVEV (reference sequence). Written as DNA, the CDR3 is TGTGCCAGCAGTCCCCGGGACAGGGGTATGGAGCAGTACTTC. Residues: CASSPRDRGMEQYF.

The CDR3 protein is CSVAGGRQGGTNEKLFF. The CDR3 DNA is TGCAGCGTTGCAGGGGGTCGGCAGGGCGGGACTAATGAAAAACTGTTTTTT. This chain connects TRBV29-1 to TRBJ1-4, with 7 bases that match TRBD1. Trimming at V came to 4 bases and at J to 2 bases, leaving 13 bases not matched to a gene. Germline lookup yields CDR1 SQVTM and CDR2 ANQGSEA. CDR3 length equals 17 residues. Filled out from reference TRBV29-1 and TRBJ1-4, the complete variable domain reads SAVISQKPSRDICQRGTSLTIQCQVDSQVTMMFWYRQQPGQSLTLIATANQGSEATYESGFVIDKFPISRPNLTFSTLTVSNMSPEDSSIYLCSVAGGRQGGTNEKLFFGSGTQLSVL.

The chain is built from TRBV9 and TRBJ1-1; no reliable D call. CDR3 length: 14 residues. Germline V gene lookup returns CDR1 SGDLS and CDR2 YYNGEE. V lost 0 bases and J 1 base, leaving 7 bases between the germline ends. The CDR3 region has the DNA TGTGCCAGCAGCGTAGTTGCCAAGAACACTGAAGCTTTCTTT. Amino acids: CASSVVAKNTEAFF. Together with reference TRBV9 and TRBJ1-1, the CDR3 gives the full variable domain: DSGVTQTPKHLITATGQRVTLRCSPRSGDLSVYWYQQSLDQGLQFLIQYYNGEERAKGNILERFSAQQFPDLHSELNLSSLELGDSALYFCASSVVAKNTEAFFGQGTRLTVV.

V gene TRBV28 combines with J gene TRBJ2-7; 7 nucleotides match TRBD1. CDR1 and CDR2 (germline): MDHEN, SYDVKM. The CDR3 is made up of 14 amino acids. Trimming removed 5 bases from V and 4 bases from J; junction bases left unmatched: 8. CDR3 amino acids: CASSLPGTAYEQYF. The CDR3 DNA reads TGTGCCAGCAGTCTCCCCGGGACAGCTTACGAGCAGTACTTC.

CDR3 bases: TGTGCCAGCAGCCAAGATCTCGCAGGGGTGGTGTACACTGAAGCTTTCTTT. Translated, it gives CASSQDLAGVVYTEAFF. The chain couples TRBV14 to TRBJ1-1; TRBD1 is a possible D gene (6 bases). Germline V gene sequence: CDR1 SGHDN, CDR2 FVKESK. The CDR3 consists of 17 residues. V was pared by 0 bases and J by 3 bases, with 17 bases between.

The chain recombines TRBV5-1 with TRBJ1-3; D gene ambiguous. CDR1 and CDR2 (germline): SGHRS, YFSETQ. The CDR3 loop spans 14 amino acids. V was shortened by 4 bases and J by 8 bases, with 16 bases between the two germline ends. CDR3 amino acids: CASSKGPPGDTIYF. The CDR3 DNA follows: TGCGCCAGCAGCAAAGGGCCCCCTGGGGACACCATATATTTT. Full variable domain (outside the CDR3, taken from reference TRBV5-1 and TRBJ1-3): KAGVTQTPRYLIKTRGQQVTLSCSPISGHRSVSWYQQTPGQGLQFLFEYFSETQRNKGNFPGRFSGRQFSNSRSEMNVSTLELGDSALYLCASSKGPPGDTIYFGEGSWLTVV.

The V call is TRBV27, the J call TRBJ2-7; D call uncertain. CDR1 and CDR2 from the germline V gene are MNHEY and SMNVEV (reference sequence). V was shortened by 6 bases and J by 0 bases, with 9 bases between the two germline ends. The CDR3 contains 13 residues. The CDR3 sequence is CASSGDPSYEQYF. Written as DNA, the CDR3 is TGTGCCAGCAGCGGTGATCCCTCCTACGAGCAGTACTTC.

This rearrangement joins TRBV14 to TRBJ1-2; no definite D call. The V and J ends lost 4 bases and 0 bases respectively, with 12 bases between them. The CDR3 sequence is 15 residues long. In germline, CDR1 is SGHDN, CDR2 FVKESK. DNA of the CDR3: TGTGCCAGCAGCCCCCTGGCCAGGCCTAACTATGGCTACACCTTC. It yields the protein CASSPLARPNYGYTF.

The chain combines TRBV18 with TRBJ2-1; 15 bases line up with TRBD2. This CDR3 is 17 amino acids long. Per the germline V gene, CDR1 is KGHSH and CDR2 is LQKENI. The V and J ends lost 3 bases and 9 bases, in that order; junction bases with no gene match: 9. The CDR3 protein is CASSPSSGLAGGREQFF. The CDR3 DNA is TGTGCCAGCTCACCTTCCTCCGGACTAGCGGGGGGGCGTGAGCAGTTCTTC.

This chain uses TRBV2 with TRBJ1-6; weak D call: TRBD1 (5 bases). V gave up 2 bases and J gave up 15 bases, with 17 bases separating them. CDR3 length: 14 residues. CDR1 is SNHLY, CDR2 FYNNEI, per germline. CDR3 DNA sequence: TGTGCCAGCAGTGAAAAGGTTGGGGCCCACTACCTCCACTTT. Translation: CASSEKVGAHYLHF.

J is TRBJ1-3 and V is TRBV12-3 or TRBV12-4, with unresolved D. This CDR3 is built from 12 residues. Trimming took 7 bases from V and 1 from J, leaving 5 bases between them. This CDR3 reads CASTISGNTIYF. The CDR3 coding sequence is TGTGCCAGCACGATATCTGGAAACACCATATATTTT.

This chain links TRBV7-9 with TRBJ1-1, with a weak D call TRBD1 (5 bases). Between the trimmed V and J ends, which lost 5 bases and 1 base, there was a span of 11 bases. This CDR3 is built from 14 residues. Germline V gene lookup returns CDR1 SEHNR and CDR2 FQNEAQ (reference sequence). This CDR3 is CASSLMGPNTEAFF. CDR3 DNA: TGTGCCAGCAGCCTCATGGGACCGAACACTGAAGCTTTCTTT.

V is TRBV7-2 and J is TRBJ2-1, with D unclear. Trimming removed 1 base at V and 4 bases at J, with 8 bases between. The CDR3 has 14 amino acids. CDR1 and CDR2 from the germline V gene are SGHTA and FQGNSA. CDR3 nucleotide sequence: TGTGCCAGCAGCTTAGGGGTCTTGTACAATGAGCAGTTCTTC. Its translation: CASSLGVLYNEQFF. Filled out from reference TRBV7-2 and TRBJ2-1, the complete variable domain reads GAGVSQSPSNKVTEKGKDVELRCDPISGHTALYWYRQSLGQGLEFLIYFQGNSAPDKSGLPSDRFSAERTGGSVSTLTIQRTQQEDSAVYLCASSLGVLYNEQFFGPGTRLTVL.

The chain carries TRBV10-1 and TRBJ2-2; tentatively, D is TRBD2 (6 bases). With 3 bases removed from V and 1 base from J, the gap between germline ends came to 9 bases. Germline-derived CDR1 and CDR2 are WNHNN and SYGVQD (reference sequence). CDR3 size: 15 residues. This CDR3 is CASSDARENTGELFF. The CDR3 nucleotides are TGCGCCAGCAGTGACGCGCGGGAGAACACCGGGGAGCTGTTTTTT.

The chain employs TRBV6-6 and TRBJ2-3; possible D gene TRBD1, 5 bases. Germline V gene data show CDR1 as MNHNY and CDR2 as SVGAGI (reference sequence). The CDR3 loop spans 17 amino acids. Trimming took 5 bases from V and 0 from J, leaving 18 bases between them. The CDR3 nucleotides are TGTGCCAGCAGTCCCCTTCCTGGGGCGACTAGCACAGATACGCAGTATTTT. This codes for CASSPLPGATSTDTQYF.

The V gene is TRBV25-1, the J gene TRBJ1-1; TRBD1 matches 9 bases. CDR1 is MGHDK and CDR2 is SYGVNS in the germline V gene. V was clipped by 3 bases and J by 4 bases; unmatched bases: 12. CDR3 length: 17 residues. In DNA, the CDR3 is TGTGCCAGCAGTGACGACCTCAGGGGACAGGGAGCCACTGAAGCTTTCTTT. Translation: CASSDDLRGQGATEAFF.

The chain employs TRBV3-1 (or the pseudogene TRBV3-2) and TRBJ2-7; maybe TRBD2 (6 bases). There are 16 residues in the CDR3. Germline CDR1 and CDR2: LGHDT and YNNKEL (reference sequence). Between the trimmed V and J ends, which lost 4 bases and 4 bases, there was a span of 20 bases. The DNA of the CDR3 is TGTGCCAGCAGCCGCGGGTCGTCCCGCGGGGTTTACGAGCAGTACTTC. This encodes CASSRGSSRGVYEQYF.

This CDR3 is CASSEPGRGFYEQYF. CDR3 in DNA: TGTGCCAGCAGCGAACCGGGCAGGGGGTTTTACGAGCAGTACTTC. The gene calls are TRBV5-4 and TRBJ2-7; TRBD1 matches 7 bases. Germline V lookup: CDR1 SGHNT, CDR2 YYREEE (reference sequence). This CDR3 spans 15 amino acids. Trimming took 4 bases from V and 4 from J; bases not matched to a gene: 11.

The CDR3 protein is CASSLAMDRGSGNTIYF. The CDR3, as DNA: TGTGCCAGCAGCTTAGCGATGGACAGGGGCTCTGGAAACACCATATATTTT. The rearrangement joins TRBV7-9 to TRBJ1-3; TRBD1 aligns across 9 bases. CDR1 is SEHNR and CDR2 is FQNEAQ in the germline V gene (reference sequence). This CDR3 is 17 amino acids long. Germline trimming cut 0 bases from V and 0 bases from J; bases unmatched to any gene: 3.

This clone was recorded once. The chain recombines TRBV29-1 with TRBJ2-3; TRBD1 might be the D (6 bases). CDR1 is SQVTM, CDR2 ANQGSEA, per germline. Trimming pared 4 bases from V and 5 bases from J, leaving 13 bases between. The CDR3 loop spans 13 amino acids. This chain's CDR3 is CSVGQDWEDTQYF. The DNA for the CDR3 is TGCAGCGTTGGACAGGATTGGGAAGATACGCAGTATTTT.

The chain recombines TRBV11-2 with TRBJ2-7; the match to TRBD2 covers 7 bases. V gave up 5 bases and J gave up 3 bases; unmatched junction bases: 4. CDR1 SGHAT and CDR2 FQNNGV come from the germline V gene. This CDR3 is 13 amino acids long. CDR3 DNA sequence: TGTGCCAGCAGCCCTAGCGGTCGCTACGAGCAGTACTTC. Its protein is CASSPSGRYEQYF.